The 3 T cell receptor beta chains presented below share a single source sample, sequenced in a study of identical twins. TCRdb reprocessed the 5' RACE reads via MiXCR and lists one record per CDR3 protein. Of more than 1.5 million distinct CDR3 sequences in the sample, roughly 35% were seen once. The sequenced material came from cord blood. Receptors originate from a newborn girl in good health.

V and J are TRBV20-1 and TRBJ2-4, with 14 bases that match TRBD2. Germline values: CDR1 DFQATT, CDR2 SNEGSKA (reference sequence). CDR3 length: 17 amino acids. V was pared by 5 bases and J by 3 bases, with 9 bases of the junction left unmatched. The CDR3 nucleotides are TGCAGTGCTGCCCGGACTAGCGGGGGGAGGGGCAAAAACATTCAGTACTTC. The encoded protein is CSAARTSGGRGKNIQYF.

The sample holds one count of this clonotype. This chain joins TRBV5-1 and TRBJ2-2; D is undetermined. CDR3 length equals 15 residues. V lost 3 bases and J 0 bases, leaving 9 bases between the germline ends. CDR1 and CDR2 (germline): SGHRS, YFSETQ. The CDR3 coding sequence is TGCGCCAGCAGCTCGAAGTTCGCGAACACCGGGGAGCTGTTTTTT. Its protein is CASSSKFANTGELFF.

For the CDR3, the DNA is TGTGCCAGCAGCGTAGTTGGGCTAGCGGGAACCTCTGGGGCCAACGTCCTGACTTTC. This sequence encodes CASSVVGLAGTSGANVLTF. The V gene is TRBV9, the J gene TRBJ2-6, with TRBD2 matching 9 bases. The V gene's germline CDR1 is SGDLS and CDR2 YYNGEE. The J segment lost 0 bases and the V segment lost 0 bases, leaving 7 bases of the junction unmatched. There are 19 residues in the CDR3.